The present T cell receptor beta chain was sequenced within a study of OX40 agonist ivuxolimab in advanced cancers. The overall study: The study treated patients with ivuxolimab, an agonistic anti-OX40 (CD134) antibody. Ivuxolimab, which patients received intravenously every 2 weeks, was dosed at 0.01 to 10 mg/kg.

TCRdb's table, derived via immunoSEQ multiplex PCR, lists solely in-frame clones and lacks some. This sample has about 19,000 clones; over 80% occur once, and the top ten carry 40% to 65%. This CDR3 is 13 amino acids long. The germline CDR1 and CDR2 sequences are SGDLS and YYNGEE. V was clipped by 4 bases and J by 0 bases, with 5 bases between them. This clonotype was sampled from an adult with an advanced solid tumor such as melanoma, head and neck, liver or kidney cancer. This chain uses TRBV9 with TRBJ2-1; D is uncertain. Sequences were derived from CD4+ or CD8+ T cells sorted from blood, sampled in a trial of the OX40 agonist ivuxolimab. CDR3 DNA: TGTGCCAGCAGCCTTAGCTCCTACAATGAGCAGTTCTTC. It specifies CASSLSSYNEQFF.